These 29 T cell receptor beta chains share one sample of origin, sequenced in a study of cytomegalovirus exposure and HLA in healthy donors. This PCR relied on a set of 60 Vbeta primers and 13 Jbeta primers. Profiled with immunoSEQ multiplex PCR; TCRdb holds only in-frame clones, not every one. The table includes about 160,000 clones, about four fifths detected once. Material for sequencing was PBMCs. The receptors shown here come from a young man in good health and CMV-seronegative.

V gene TRBV5-1 combines with J gene TRBJ2-1; D might be TRBD2 (5 bases). The germline V gene has CDR1 SGHRS and CDR2 YFSETQ. The CDR3 sequence is 18 residues long. V lost 0 bases and J 0 bases, leaving 16 bases between the germline ends. DNA for the CDR3: TGCGCCAGCAGCTTGGTTATTGTGGGAGATAGCTCCTACAATGAGCAGTTCTTC. Its protein product is CASSLVIVGDSSYNEQFF.

This clone was seen only once. This rearrangement joins TRBV2 to TRBJ1-6; TRBD1 aligns across 7 bases. The germline gives CDR1 SNHLY, CDR2 FYNNEI. This CDR3 has 17 residues. The ends lost 3 bases at V and 1 base at J; junction bases unmatched: 6. This chain's CDR3 is CASSDSPGGSYNSPLHF. The DNA of the CDR3 is TGTGCCAGCAGTGACTCACCAGGGGGATCCTATAATTCACCCCTCCACTTT.

The CDR3 loop reads CASSGGLAGGGVGELFF. The CDR3 DNA follows: TGTGCCAGCAGCGGAGGACTAGCGGGAGGTGGGGTCGGGGAGCTGTTTTTT. The chain uses TRBV9 and TRBJ2-2, with 14 bases matching TRBD2. Germline loops: CDR1 SGDLS, CDR2 YYNGEE. This CDR3 contains 17 residues. V shed 3 bases, J shed 7 bases, and the junction held 8 bases outside the gene matches.

This clone turned up a few times. J is TRBJ1-5 and V is TRBV25-1; TRBD1 matches at 7 bases. The CDR3 is 16 residues long. Trimming took 6 bases from V and 0 from J; bases not matched to a gene: 8. CDR1 MGHDK and CDR2 SYGVNS come from the germline V gene. CDR3 amino acids: CASRHPQGTSNQPQHF. The CDR3, as DNA: TGTGCCAGCAGGCACCCACAGGGGACTAGCAATCAGCCCCAGCATTTT.

The V and J genes are TRBV27 and TRBJ1-5; D ambiguous. The CDR3 length is 12 residues. V was pared by 6 bases and J by 2 bases, with 5 bases between. Germline loops: CDR1 MNHEY, CDR2 SMNVEV (reference sequence). For the CDR3, the DNA is TGTGCCAGCAGGGTAGGCAATCAGCCCCAGCATTTT. Amino acids: CASRVGNQPQHF.

This sequence joins TRBV28 and TRBJ1-5; 9 nucleotides match TRBD1. The trim removed 7 bases at V and 6 bases at J, leaving 4 bases unmatched. Germline lookup yields CDR1 MDHEN and CDR2 SYDVKM. The CDR3 runs to 13 residues. The CDR3 spells CASTVTGGQPQHF. CDR3 DNA sequence: TGTGCCAGCACGGTGACAGGGGGTCAGCCCCAGCATTTT. Filled out from reference TRBV28 and TRBJ1-5, the complete variable domain reads DVKVTQSSRYLVKRTGEKVFLECVQDMDHENMFWYRQDPGLGLRLIYFSYDVKMKEKGDIPEGYSVSREKKERFSLILESASTNQTSMYLCASTVTGGQPQHFGDGTRLSIL.

The chain is built from TRBV18 and TRBJ1-2; D unresolved. The V end was cut by 3 bases, the J end by 8 bases, with 13 bases between. The germline gives CDR1 KGHSH, CDR2 LQKENI. The CDR3 sequence is 13 residues long. The CDR3 coding sequence is TGTGCCAGCTCACCTGTGGCAGAACACGGCTACACCTTC. Protein: CASSPVAEHGYTF.

This rearrangement joins TRBV5-1 to TRBJ2-7; 7 positions agree with TRBD1. V lost 3 bases and J lost 3; bases outside the gene matches: 6. This CDR3 has 14 residues. The germline V gene encodes CDR1 SGHRS and CDR2 YFSETQ. Here the CDR3 reads CASSSTGAHYEQYF. The CDR3 bases are TGCGCCAGCAGCTCCACAGGGGCCCACTACGAGCAGTACTTC.

The chain couples TRBV5-1 to TRBJ2-7; D might be TRBD1 (6 bases). The CDR3 is 14 amino acids. Germline V gene data show CDR1 as SGHRS and CDR2 as YFSETQ. The V end lost 3 bases, the J end lost 2 bases, and 12 bases lay between the germline ends. In DNA form, the CDR3 reads TGCGCCAGCAGCTCACTCCGGGACACCTACGAGCAGTACTTC. Translated: CASSSLRDTYEQYF.

This chain links TRBV10-3 with TRBJ2-1; 10 nucleotides align to TRBD1. The CDR3 covers 21 residues. With 6 bases clipped from V and 1 base from J, the junction kept 21 bases outside the gene matches. Germline CDR1 and CDR2: ENHRY and SYGVKD. CDR3 loop: CAIRTRLEGQGNLKSYNEQFF. CDR3 DNA sequence: TGTGCCATCAGGACACGGCTAGAGGGACAGGGGAATTTAAAATCCTACAATGAGCAGTTCTTC.

This chain connects TRBV10-3 to TRBJ1-1; D is ambiguous. This CDR3 is 13 amino acids long. CDR1 ENHRY and CDR2 SYGVKD come from the germline V gene. With 2 bases removed from V and 6 bases from J, the gap between germline ends came to 10 bases. The CDR3 DNA reads TGTGCCATCAGTGAGCCAGTGGGCCCTGAAGCTTTCTTT. Its protein product is CAISEPVGPEAFF.

The V and J genes are TRBV5-1 and TRBJ2-5; TRBD2 might be the D (5 bases). Trimming took 2 bases from V and 3 from J, leaving 8 bases between them. CDR3 size: 13 residues. CDR1 is SGHRS and CDR2 is YFSETQ in the germline V gene. Here the CDR3 DNA reads TGCGCCAGCAGCTTTGTGAGGGAAGAGACCCAGTACTTC. This codes for CASSFVREETQYF.

V and J are TRBV4-3 and TRBJ1-3; D not resolved. This CDR3 comprises 13 residues. V lost 9 bases and J lost 2, with 11 bases in between. The V gene's germline CDR1 is LGHNA and CDR2 YSLEER. The CDR3 sequence is CASRPAAGNTIYF. CDR3 DNA sequence: TGCGCCAGTAGACCAGCGGCTGGAAACACCATATATTTT.

This chain links TRBV7-9 with TRBJ2-5; 9 bases are shared with TRBD2. The CDR3 is 14 residues long. The ends lost 4 bases at V and 3 bases at J; junction bases unmatched: 3. CDR1 SEHNR and CDR2 FQNEAQ come from the germline V gene (reference sequence). CDR3: CASSSRLAEETQYF. The CDR3, as DNA: TGTGCCAGCAGCTCCCGACTAGCGGAAGAGACCCAGTACTTC.

A single count supports this clone. The rearrangement uses TRBV2 and TRBJ2-5; 7 positions agree with TRBD2. Unmatched junction bases numbered 9, after V lost 4 bases and J lost 1 base. This CDR3 region has 16 residues. CDR1 and CDR2 (germline): SNHLY, FYNNEI. The CDR3 coding sequence is TGTGCCAGCAGTGGGGGGATGGGGGGGGTCCAAGAGACCCAGTACTTC. Encoded protein: CASSGGMGGVQETQYF.

The J gene is TRBJ2-7, the V gene TRBV7-8; 7 bases agree with TRBD1. The junction had 7 bases not matched to a gene; V was cut back by 5 bases and J by 3 bases. The CDR3 sequence is 14 residues long. The germline gives CDR1 SGHVS, CDR2 FQNEAQ. CDR3 nucleotides: TGTGCCAGCAGCGTCCAAACAGGGGTCTACGAGCAGTACTTC. Its protein product is CASSVQTGVYEQYF.

V is TRBV6-1 and J is TRBJ2-3; a possible D gene is TRBD1 (5 bases). The CDR3 spans 16 residues. CDR1 MNHNS and CDR2 SASEGT come from the germline V gene. V lost 0 bases and J 0 bases, leaving 10 bases between the germline ends. CDR3 sequence reads: CASSEAYRISTDTQYF. As DNA, the CDR3 is TGTGCCAGCAGTGAAGCTTACAGGATAAGCACAGATACGCAGTATTTT.

The chain couples TRBV29-1 to TRBJ1-1, with TRBD1 matching 7 bases. The J segment lost 0 bases and the V segment lost 6 bases, leaving 4 bases of the junction unmatched. The CDR3 runs to 13 residues. Per germline, CDR1 SQVTM and CDR2 ANQGSEA. The CDR3 sequence is CSVEGQMNTEAFF. CDR3 in DNA: TGCAGCGTGGAGGGACAGATGAACACTGAAGCTTTCTTT.

This clone appeared once. The chain employs TRBV11-2 and TRBJ2-7; TRBD1 aligns across 10 bases. The trim removed 5 bases at V and 4 bases at J, leaving 8 bases unmatched. Looked up from germline, CDR1 is SGHAT and CDR2 is FQNNGV. The CDR3 extends over 15 amino acids. CDR3 amino acids: CASSTTRDRGYEQYF. CDR3 sequence (DNA): TGTGCCAGCAGCACAACCCGGGACAGGGGTTACGAGCAGTACTTC.

This rearrangement joins TRBV5-7 to TRBJ2-2; D possibly corresponds to TRBD2 (6 bases). TRBV5-7 belongs to the ORF category, with a function that is uncertain. The CDR3 sequence is 16 residues long. The germline V and J ends were trimmed by 1 base and 7 bases, with 17 bases remaining between them. CDR3 bases: TGTGCCAGCAGCTTGCGGGACTTGCGGGGTATCGGGGAGCTGTTTTTT. Its translation: CASSLRDLRGIGELFF.

The chain couples TRBV4-1 to TRBJ2-5; 11 bases fit TRBD2. Germline loops: CDR1 MGHRA, CDR2 YSYEKL. The length of the CDR3 is 20 residues. The V and J ends lost 2 bases and 5 bases, in that order; junction bases with no gene match: 19. CDR3 sequence (DNA): TGCGCCAGCAGCCAAAATCACGCCGGAGTTAGCGGGGGGGCTCTCGAGACCCAGTACTTC. Residues: CASSQNHAGVSGGALETQYF.

This rearrangement joins TRBV7-9 to TRBJ2-7; D is undetermined. The germline CDR1 and CDR2 sequences are SEHNR and FQNEAQ (reference sequence). CDR3 size: 16 residues. The V end lost 3 bases, the J end lost 1 base, and 16 bases lay between the germline ends. The CDR3 DNA reads as TGTGCCAGCAGCTTTTCCTTAGAGCGTCCTTCCTACGAGCAGTACTTC. Translating gives CASSFSLERPSYEQYF.

This chain connects TRBV7-2 to TRBJ2-3; a possible D gene is TRBD1 (5 bases). This CDR3 region has 14 residues. Trimming took off 3 bases at V and 2 bases at J, with 9 bases between the two ends. Looked up from germline, CDR1 is SGHTA and CDR2 is FQGNSA. The CDR3 region is CASSFLGHTDTQYF. For the CDR3, the DNA is TGTGCCAGCAGCTTTCTAGGACACACAGATACGCAGTATTTT.

The rearrangement joins TRBV30 to TRBJ1-6; D is ambiguous. V was cut by 4 bases and J by 10 bases, with 14 bases left in between. The CDR3 consists of 13 residues. CDR1 and CDR2 (germline): GTSNPN, SVGIG (reference sequence). In nucleotides, the CDR3 is TGTGCCTGGAAGGAGACGGGGATCTCACCCCTCCACTTT. This translates into CAWKETGISPLHF.

V gene TRBV28 combines with J gene TRBJ1-6; no reliable D call. The CDR3 sequence is 16 residues long. CDR1 is MDHEN and CDR2 is SYDVKM in the germline V gene. Trimming took 5 bases from V and 9 from J, leaving 20 bases between them. The CDR3 DNA sequence: TGTGCCAGCAGTCCCGTAGACCCAGAACGCGGTTCACCCCTCCACTTT. Its translation is CASSPVDPERGSPLHF.

The J gene is TRBJ1-2, the V gene TRBV4-2; 9 bases are shared with TRBD1. V lost 0 bases to trimming and J lost 3 bases; unmatched junction nucleotides: 5. The CDR3 has 16 amino acids. Looked up from germline, CDR1 is LGHNA and CDR2 is YNFKEQ. The CDR3 DNA reads as TGTGCCAGCAGCCAAGACCCGGGACAGGGTGACTATGGCTACACCTTC. It codes for CASSQDPGQGDYGYTF.

The chain has TRBV19 and TRBJ2-7, with a possible D match to TRBD1 (5 bases). CDR1 and CDR2 from the germline V gene are LNHDA and SQIVND (reference sequence). The V and J ends lost 3 bases and 6 bases respectively, with 15 bases between them. The CDR3 is 14 amino acids. The CDR3 is CASSITWGRSEQYF. The CDR3 nucleotides read TGTGCCAGTAGTATCACTTGGGGCCGGTCCGAGCAGTACTTC.

The chain has TRBV19 and TRBJ2-2, with a possible D match to TRBD1 (6 bases). CDR3 length: 13 residues. Per germline, CDR1 LNHDA and CDR2 SQIVND (reference sequence). The V end was cut by 8 bases, the J end by 7 bases, with 14 bases between. The DNA of the CDR3 is TGTGCCAGTTCTACAGGGTGGATCGGGGAGCTGTTTTTT. It encodes CASSTGWIGELFF.

V is TRBV2 and J is TRBJ1-2; D unresolved. This CDR3 has 12 residues. Germline lookup yields CDR1 SNHLY and CDR2 FYNNEI. V was clipped by 3 bases and J by 4 bases, with 6 bases between them. CDR3 residues: CASSEGVYGYTF. In nucleotides, the CDR3 is TGTGCCAGCAGTGAGGGAGTCTATGGCTACACCTTC.